This T cell receptor (beta chain) was obtained from a study of tumor-infiltrating lymphocytes in primary liver carcinoma. Per germline, CDR1 MNHNS and CDR2 SASEGT. This CDR3 comprises 13 residues. Total RNA (around 510 ng) served as template for TCR beta cDNA synthesis primed by a constant-region primer. Three rounds of nested multiplex PCR with slightly modified ARM-PCR produced TCR beta libraries. Use of TRBV1-TRBV30 forward primers with a C-beta reverse primer characterized the first two PCR rounds, which lasted about 11 cycles each. TCRdb reanalysed the multiplex PCR reads using MiXCR and keeps one entry per CDR3 protein. The sample holds 35,000 to 40,000 distinct CDR3 sequences, roughly 80% seen once. It was from roughly 20-30 mg of unsorted bulk tissue that RNA and DNA were co-extracted. This clonotype was recorded only once. The junction shows a germline mismatch at one end, possibly a read error.

The source of this sequence is a middle-aged man with primary liver carcinoma and hepatitis B virus infection. The sequenced sample consisted of tumor-adjacent normal liver tissue. V usage is TRBV6-1 and J usage is TRBJ2-3; D not resolved. This CDR3 reads CANSGVRGDTQYF. The CDR3 DNA reads as TGTGCCAACAGTGGGGTGCGTGGAGATACGCAGTATTTT.